The clone carrying this TCR beta chain was detected only once. Its matching antigen is unknown. RNA amounts of 0.5 to 1 ug underwent reverse transcription with random hexamers. Amplification of TCR beta CDR3 across 54 Vbeta and 13 Jbeta was performed with immunoSEQ multiplex PCR. TCRdb fed the immunoSEQ multiplex PCR reads into MiXCR, producing one record per CDR3 protein. Found here are around 200,000 distinct CDR3 sequences, 92% of them singletons; the top ten hold about 0.12%. Both CD4+ and CD8+ T cells were negatively isolated, and TEMRA cells underwent FACS enrichment. This entry belongs to a study of CD8 T cells in Susac syndrome. Study outcomes and limitations: An acknowledgment was made by the study that its TCR sequencing and HLA analysis involved relatively few individuals.

The source of this sequence is a human donor with multiple sclerosis. What was sequenced was CD8+ T cells from PBMCs.

The CDR3 protein is CAWSTAGVYNEQFF. CDR3 sequence (DNA): TGTGCCTGGAGTACAGCGGGAGTGTACAATGAGCAGTTCTTC. The chain combines TRBV30 with TRBJ2-1; 8 nucleotides align to TRBD2. This CDR3 region has 14 residues. With V trimmed by 2 bases and J by 4 bases, 4 bases remained unmatched. Looked up from germline, CDR1 is GTSNPN and CDR2 is SVGIG (reference sequence).